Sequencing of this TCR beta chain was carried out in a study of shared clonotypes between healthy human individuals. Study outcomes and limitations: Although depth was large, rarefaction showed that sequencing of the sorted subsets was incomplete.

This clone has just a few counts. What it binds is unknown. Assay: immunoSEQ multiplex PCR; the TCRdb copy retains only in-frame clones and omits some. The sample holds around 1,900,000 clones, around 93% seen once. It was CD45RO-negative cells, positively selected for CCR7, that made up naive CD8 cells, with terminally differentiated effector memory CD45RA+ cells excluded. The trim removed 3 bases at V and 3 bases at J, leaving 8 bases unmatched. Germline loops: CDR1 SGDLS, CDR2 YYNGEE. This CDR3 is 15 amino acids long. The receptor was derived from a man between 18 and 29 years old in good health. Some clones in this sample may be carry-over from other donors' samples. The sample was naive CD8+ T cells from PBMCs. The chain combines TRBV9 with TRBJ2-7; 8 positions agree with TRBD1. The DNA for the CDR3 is TGTGCCAGCAGCGCCGGCTCAGGGGGCAACTACGAGCAGTACTTC. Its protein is CASSAGSGGNYEQYF.